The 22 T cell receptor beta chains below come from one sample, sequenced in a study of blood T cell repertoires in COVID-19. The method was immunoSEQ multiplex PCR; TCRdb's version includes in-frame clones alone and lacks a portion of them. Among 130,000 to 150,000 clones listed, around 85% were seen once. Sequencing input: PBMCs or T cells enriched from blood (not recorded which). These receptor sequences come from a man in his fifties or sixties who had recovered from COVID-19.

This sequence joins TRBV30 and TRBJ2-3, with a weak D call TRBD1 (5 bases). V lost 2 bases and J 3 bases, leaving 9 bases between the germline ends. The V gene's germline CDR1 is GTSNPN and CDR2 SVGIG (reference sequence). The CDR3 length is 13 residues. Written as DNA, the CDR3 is TGTGCCTGGAGTCTAGGGGTGACAGATACGCAGTATTTT. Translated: CAWSLGVTDTQYF.

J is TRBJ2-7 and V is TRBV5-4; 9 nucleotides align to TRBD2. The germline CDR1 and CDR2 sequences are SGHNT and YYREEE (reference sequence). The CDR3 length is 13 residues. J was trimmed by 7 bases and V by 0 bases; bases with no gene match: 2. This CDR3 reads CASSLVAGGEQYF. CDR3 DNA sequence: TGTGCCAGCAGCTTGGTTGCGGGAGGGGAGCAGTACTTC.

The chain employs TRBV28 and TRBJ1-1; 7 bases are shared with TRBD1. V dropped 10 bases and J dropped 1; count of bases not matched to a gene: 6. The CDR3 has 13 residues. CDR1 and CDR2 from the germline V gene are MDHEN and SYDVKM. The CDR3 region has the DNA TGTGCCACGAGGGGGCAGGGGAACACTGAAGCTTTCTTT. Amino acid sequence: CATRGQGNTEAFF.

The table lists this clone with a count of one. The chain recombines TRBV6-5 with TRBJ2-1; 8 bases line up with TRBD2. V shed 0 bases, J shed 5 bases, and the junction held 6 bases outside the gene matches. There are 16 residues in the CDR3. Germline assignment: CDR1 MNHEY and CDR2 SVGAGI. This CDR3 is CASSYSSRGGDNEQFF. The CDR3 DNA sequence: TGTGCCAGCAGTTACTCGAGCCGGGGGGGGGACAATGAGCAGTTCTTC.

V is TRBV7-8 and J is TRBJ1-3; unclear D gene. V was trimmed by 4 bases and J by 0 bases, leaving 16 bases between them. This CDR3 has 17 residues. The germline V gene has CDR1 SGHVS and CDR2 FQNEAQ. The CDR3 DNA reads TGTGCCAGCAGCTCGCCGAGCGGGCAGAGCTCTGGAAACACCATATATTTT. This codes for CASSSPSGQSSGNTIYF.

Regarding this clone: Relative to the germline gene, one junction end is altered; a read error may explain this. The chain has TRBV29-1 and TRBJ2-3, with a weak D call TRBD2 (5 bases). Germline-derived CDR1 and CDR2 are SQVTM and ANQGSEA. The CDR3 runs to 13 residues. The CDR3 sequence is CGVARGSTDTQYF. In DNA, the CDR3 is TGCGGCGTTGCTCGGGGTAGCACAGATACGCAGTATTTT.

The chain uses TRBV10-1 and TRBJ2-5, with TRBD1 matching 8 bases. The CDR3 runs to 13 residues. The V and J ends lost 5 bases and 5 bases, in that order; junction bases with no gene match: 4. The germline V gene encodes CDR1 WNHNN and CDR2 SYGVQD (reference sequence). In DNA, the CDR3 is TGCGCCAGCAGTCGAGGACAGGGCGAGACCCAGTACTTC. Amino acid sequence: CASSRGQGETQYF.

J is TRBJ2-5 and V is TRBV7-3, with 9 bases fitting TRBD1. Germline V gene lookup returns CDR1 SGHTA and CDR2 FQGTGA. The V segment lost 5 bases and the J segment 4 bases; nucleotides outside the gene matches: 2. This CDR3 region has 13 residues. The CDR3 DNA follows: TGTGCCAGCAGCCTGACAGGGGGAGAGACCCAGTACTTC. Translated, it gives CASSLTGGETQYF.

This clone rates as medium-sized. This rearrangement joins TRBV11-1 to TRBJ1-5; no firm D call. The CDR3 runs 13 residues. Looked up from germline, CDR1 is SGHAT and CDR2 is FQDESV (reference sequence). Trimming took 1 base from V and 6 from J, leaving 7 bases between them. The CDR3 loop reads CASSLEEGQPQHF. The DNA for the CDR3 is TGTGCCAGCAGCTTAGAGGAGGGTCAGCCCCAGCATTTT.

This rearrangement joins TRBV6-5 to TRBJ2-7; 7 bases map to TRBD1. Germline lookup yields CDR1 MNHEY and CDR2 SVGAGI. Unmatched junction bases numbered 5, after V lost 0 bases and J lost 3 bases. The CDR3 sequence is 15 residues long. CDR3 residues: CASSYSNRGFYEQYF. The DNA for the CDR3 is TGTGCCAGCAGTTACTCTAACAGGGGATTCTACGAGCAGTACTTC.

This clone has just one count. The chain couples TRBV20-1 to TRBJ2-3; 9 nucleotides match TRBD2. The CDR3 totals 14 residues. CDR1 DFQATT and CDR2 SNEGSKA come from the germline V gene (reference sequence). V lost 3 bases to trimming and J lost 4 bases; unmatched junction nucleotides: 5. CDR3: CSASASGGSDTQYF. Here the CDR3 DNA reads TGCAGTGCTAGTGCCAGCGGGGGGTCAGATACGCAGTATTTT.

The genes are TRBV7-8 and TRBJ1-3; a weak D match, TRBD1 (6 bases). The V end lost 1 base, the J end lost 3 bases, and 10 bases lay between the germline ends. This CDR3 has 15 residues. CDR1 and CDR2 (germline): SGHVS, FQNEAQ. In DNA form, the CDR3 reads TGTGCCAGCAGCTTAGGGTCAGGGGTTGGAAACACCATATATTTT. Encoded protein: CASSLGSGVGNTIYF.

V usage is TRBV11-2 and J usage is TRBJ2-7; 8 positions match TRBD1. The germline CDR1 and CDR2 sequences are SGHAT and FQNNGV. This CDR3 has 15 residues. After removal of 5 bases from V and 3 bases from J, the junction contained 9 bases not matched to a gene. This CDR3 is CASSPNRGNLYEQYF. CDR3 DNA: TGTGCCAGCAGCCCAAACAGGGGGAATCTCTACGAGCAGTACTTC.

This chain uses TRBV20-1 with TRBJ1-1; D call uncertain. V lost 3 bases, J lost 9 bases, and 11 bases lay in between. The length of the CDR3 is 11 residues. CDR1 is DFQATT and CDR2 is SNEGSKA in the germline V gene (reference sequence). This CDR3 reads CSARPREKAFF. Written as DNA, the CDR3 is TGCAGTGCTAGGCCCCGGGAGAAAGCTTTCTTT.

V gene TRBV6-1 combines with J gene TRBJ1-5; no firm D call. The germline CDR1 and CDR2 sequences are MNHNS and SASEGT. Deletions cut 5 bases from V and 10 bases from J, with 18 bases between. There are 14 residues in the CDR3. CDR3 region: CASSPKRSTNPQHF. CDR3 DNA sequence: TGTGCCAGCAGTCCGAAACGGTCGACTAACCCCCAGCATTTT.

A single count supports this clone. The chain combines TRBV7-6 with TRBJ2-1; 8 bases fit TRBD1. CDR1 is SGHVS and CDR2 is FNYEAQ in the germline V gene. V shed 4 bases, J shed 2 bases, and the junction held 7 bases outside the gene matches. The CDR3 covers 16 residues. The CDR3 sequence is CASSSRAGQAYNEQFF. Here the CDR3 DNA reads TGTGCCAGCAGCTCCCGGGCGGGACAGGCCTACAATGAGCAGTTCTTC.

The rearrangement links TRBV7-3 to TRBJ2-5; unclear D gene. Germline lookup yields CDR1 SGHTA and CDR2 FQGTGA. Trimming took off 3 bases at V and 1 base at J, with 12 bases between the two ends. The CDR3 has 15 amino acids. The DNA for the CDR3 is TGTGCCAGCAGCTTGGGTCCGCAGGTCCAAGAGACCCAGTACTTC. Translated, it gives CASSLGPQVQETQYF.

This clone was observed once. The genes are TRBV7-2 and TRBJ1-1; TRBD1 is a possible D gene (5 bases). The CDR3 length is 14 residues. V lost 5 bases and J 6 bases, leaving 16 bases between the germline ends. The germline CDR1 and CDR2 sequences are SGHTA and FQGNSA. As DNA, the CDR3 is TGTGCCAGCAGCCCAGGGTCAGGGAGGCCTGAAGCTTTCTTT. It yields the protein CASSPGSGRPEAFF.

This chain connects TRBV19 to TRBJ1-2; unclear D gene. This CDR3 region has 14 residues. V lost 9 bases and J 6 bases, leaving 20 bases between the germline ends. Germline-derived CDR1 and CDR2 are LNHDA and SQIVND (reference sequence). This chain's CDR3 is CASSESGRDNGYTF. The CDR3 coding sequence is TGTGCCAGCTCTGAGTCCGGGAGGGATAATGGCTACACCTTC.

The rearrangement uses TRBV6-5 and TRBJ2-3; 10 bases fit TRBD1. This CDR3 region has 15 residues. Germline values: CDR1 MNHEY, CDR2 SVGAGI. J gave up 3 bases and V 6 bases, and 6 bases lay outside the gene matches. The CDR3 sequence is CASSVGTGVTDTQYF. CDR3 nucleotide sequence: TGTGCCAGCAGCGTAGGGACAGGGGTAACAGATACGCAGTATTTT.

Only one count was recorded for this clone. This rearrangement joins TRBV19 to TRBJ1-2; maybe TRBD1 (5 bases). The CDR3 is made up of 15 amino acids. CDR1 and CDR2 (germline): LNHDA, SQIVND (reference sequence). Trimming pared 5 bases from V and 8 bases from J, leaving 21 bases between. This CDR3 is CASSPRGGGREGYTF. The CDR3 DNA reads TGTGCCAGTAGTCCGAGAGGCGGGGGACGGGAAGGCTACACCTTC.

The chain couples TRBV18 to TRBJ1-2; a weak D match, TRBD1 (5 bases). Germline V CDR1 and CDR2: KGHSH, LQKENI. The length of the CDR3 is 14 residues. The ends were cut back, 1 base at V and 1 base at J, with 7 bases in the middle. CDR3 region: CASSPLGDNYGYTF. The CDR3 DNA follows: TGTGCCAGCTCACCACTAGGGGATAACTATGGCTACACCTTC. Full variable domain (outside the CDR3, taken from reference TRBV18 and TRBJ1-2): NAGVMQNPRHLVRRRGQEARLRCSPMKGHSHVYWYRQLPEEGLKFMVYLQKENIIDESGMPKERFSAEFPKEGPSILRIQQVVRGDSAAYFCASSPLGDNYGYTFGSGTRLTVV.